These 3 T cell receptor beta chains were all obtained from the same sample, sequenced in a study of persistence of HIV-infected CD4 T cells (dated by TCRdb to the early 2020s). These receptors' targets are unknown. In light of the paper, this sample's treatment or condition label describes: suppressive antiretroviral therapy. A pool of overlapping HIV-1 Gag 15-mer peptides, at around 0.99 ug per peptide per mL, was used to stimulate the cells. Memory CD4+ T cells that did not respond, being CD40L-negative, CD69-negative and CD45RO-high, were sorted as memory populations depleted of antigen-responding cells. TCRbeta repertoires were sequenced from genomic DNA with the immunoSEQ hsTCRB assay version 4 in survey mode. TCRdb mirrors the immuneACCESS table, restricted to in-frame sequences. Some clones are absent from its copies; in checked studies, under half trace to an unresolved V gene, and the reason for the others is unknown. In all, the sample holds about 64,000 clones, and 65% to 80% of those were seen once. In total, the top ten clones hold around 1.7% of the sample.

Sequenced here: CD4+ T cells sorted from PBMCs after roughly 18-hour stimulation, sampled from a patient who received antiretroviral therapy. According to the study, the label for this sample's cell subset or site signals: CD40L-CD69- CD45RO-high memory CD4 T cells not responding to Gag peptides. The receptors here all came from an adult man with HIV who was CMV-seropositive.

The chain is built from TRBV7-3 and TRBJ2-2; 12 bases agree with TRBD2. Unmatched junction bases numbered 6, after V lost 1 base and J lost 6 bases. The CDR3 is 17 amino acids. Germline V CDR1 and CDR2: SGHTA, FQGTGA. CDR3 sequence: CASSLMGLAGSAGELFF. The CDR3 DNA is TGTGCCAGCAGCTTAATGGGACTAGCGGGCTCAGCCGGGGAGCTGTTTTTT.

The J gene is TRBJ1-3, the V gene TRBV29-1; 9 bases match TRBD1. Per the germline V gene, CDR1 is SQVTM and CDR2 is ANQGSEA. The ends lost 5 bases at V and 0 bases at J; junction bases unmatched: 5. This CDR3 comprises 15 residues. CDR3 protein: CSVQDRGLSGNTIYF. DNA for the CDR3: TGCAGCGTTCAGGACAGGGGACTCTCTGGAAACACCATATATTTT.

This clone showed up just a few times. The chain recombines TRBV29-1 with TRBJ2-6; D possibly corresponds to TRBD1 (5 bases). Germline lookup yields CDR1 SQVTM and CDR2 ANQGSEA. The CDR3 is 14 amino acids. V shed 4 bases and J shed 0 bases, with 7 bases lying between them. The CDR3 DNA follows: TGCAGCGTTGCACAGGTCTCTGGGGCCAACGTCCTGACTTTC. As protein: CSVAQVSGANVLTF.